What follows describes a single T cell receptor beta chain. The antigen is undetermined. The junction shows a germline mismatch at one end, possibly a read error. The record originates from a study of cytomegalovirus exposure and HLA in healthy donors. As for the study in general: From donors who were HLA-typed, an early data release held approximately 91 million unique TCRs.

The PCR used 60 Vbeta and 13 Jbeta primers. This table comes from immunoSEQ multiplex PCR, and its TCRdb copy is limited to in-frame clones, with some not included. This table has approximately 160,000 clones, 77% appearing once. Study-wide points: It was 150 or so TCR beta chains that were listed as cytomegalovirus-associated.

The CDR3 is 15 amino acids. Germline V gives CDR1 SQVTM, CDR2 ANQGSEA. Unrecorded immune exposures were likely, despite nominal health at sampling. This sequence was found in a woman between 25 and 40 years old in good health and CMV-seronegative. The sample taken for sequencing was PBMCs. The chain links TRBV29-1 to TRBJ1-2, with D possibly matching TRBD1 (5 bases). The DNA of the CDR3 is TGCAGCGTTGATCTCGGGAGAGGGGCTAACTATGGCTACCCCTTC. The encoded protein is CSVDLGRGANYGYPF.